The 27 T cell receptor beta chains in this list originate from one sample, sequenced in a study of lymphopenia after photon versus proton radiotherapy. Repertoires were generated with immunoSEQ multiplex PCR, while TCRdb's copy carries only in-frame clones and drops some. The sample consists of about 68,000 clones, approximately 91% of them appearing once. The specimen was peripheral blood, collected from a patient treated with photon-based radiotherapy. These receptors were collected from a woman between 65 and 79 years old with pancreatic cancer.

V usage is TRBV4-1 and J usage is TRBJ2-3; TRBD1 aligns across 10 bases. The V gene end was trimmed by 3 bases and the J gene end by 6 bases; junction bases not matched to a gene: 9. The CDR3 has 16 residues. Germline loops: CDR1 MGHRA, CDR2 YSYEKL. Here the CDR3 DNA reads TGCGCCAGCAGCCAGGAGACAGGGGGCCGGCGGGATACGCAGTATTTT. Translating it yields CASSQETGGRRDTQYF.

DNA of the CDR3: TGTGCCAGCAGCTCTAAGGGACAGGGGAGCTATGGCTACACCTTC. This codes for CASSSKGQGSYGYTF. This chain links TRBV11-2 with TRBJ1-2, with 10 positions matching TRBD1. Germline V gene sequence: CDR1 SGHAT, CDR2 FQNNGV. V was pared by 4 bases and J by 4 bases, with 6 bases of the junction left unmatched. CDR3 length equals 15 residues.

A single count supports this clone. This chain links TRBV7-9 with TRBJ2-7; no definite D call. Germline loops: CDR1 SEHNR, CDR2 FQNEAQ (reference sequence). The length of the CDR3 is 14 residues. Deletions cut 5 bases from V and 2 bases from J, with 13 bases between. CDR3 protein: CASSVSWAAYEQYF. In nucleotides, the CDR3 is TGTGCCAGCAGCGTATCTTGGGCCGCCTACGAGCAGTACTTC.

V usage is TRBV4-3 and J usage is TRBJ2-2; D is perhaps TRBD2 (6 bases). Germline V gene lookup returns CDR1 LGHNA and CDR2 YSLEER. This CDR3 contains 19 residues. Trimming cost V 4 bases and J 5 bases, with 26 bases left between them. CDR3 DNA: TGCGCCAGCAGCCCGTCCGTAGGTTTTGGAGCGGGTCATACCGGGGAGCTGTTTTTT. Amino acid sequence: CASSPSVGFGAGHTGELFF.

The CDR3 bases are TGTGCCAGCAGCTTAGGGGGGGGACCCTACGAGCAGTACTTC. Its protein product is CASSLGGGPYEQYF. The chain joins TRBV7-9 to TRBJ2-7; 7 positions match TRBD2. V shed 1 base and J 2 bases; nucleotides not matched to a gene: 2. The CDR3 has 14 residues. Germline values: CDR1 SEHNR, CDR2 FQNEAQ (reference sequence).

Here the CDR3 reads CAISESLDGSSEQFF. DNA of the CDR3: TGTGCCATCAGTGAGTCGTTGGACGGATCCAGTGAGCAGTTCTTC. The V call is TRBV10-3, the J call TRBJ2-1; D gene unclear. The germline gives CDR1 ENHRY, CDR2 SYGVKD. V was trimmed by 0 bases and J by 9 bases, leaving 15 bases between them. The CDR3 sequence is 15 residues long.

The chain carries TRBV12-2 and TRBJ2-5; the D segment call TRBD2 is taken from the table without a DNA check. TRBV12-2 is a documented pseudogene. The CDR3 is made up of 14 amino acids. CDR3 sequence reads: CASRRGLAEETQYF. The CDR3 nucleotides read TGTGCAAGTCGCCGGGGACTAGCGGAAGAGACCCAGTACTTC.

The gene calls are TRBV19 and TRBJ2-2; 8 bases align to TRBD2. The length of the CDR3 is 17 residues. V lost 2 bases to trimming and J lost 2 bases; unmatched junction nucleotides: 7. Germline V gene lookup returns CDR1 LNHDA and CDR2 SQIVND (reference sequence). The CDR3 region has the DNA TGTGCCAGTAGTATACCCCTTAGCGGGACAAACACCGGGGAGCTGTTTTTT. It translates to CASSIPLSGTNTGELFF.

V usage is TRBV28 and J usage is TRBJ2-1, with 8 bases matching TRBD2. Trimming cost V 6 bases and J 2 bases; bases outside gene matches: 9. The germline gives CDR1 MDHEN, CDR2 SYDVKM. This CDR3 is 16 amino acids long. The CDR3 sequence: CASRPRSGAAYNEQFF. CDR3 in DNA: TGTGCCAGCAGACCTCGTAGCGGGGCAGCCTACAATGAGCAGTTCTTC.

The chain carries TRBV11-3 and TRBJ2-1; 9 nucleotides line up with TRBD2. V shed 5 bases, J shed 7 bases, and the junction held 6 bases outside the gene matches. This CDR3 region has 14 residues. Per germline, CDR1 SGHNT and CDR2 YENEEA. This CDR3 is CASSPGLARNEQFF. CDR3 in DNA: TGTGCCAGCAGCCCCGGACTAGCGAGGAATGAGCAGTTCTTC. Together with reference TRBV11-3 and TRBJ2-1, the CDR3 gives the full variable domain: EAGVVQSPRYKIIEKKQPVAFWCNPISGHNTLYWYLQNLGQGPELLIRYENEEAVDDSQLPKDRFSAERLKGVDSTLKIQPAELGDSAVYLCASSPGLARNEQFFGPGTRLTVL.

The gene calls are TRBV30 and TRBJ1-1; possibly TRBD1 for D (6 bases). V dropped 6 bases and J dropped 0 bases, with 8 bases sitting between them. This CDR3 region has 12 residues. Germline V gene data show CDR1 as GTSNPN and CDR2 as SVGIG (reference sequence). CDR3 nucleotides: TGTGCCTGTGACAGGCTGAACACTGAAGCTTTCTTT. Its translation is CACDRLNTEAFF.

The genes are TRBV5-1 and TRBJ1-5; 7 bases are shared with TRBD1. CDR3 length equals 15 residues. Germline lookup yields CDR1 SGHRS and CDR2 YFSETQ. The ends lost 2 bases at V and 1 base at J; junction bases unmatched: 3. The CDR3: CASSFGTESNQPQHF. The CDR3 DNA follows: TGCGCCAGCAGCTTCGGGACAGAAAGCAATCAGCCCCAGCATTTT.

The V call is TRBV4-2, the J call TRBJ2-3, with 7 bases aligning to TRBD2. The germline CDR1 and CDR2 sequences are LGHNA and YNFKEQ. V lost 0 bases to trimming and J lost 7 bases; unmatched junction nucleotides: 10. The length of the CDR3 is 16 residues. Written as DNA, the CDR3 is TGTGCCAGCAGCCAAGATTTGGGGGAGGGCCCTAATACGCAGTATTTT. Its translation: CASSQDLGEGPNTQYF.

V usage is TRBV5-5 and J usage is TRBJ2-2, with unresolved D. V dropped 0 bases and J dropped 7 bases, with 4 bases sitting between them. This CDR3 contains 12 residues. Germline CDR1 SGHKS, CDR2 YYEKEE (reference sequence). CDR3 nucleotide sequence: TGTGCCAGCAGCTTGGTTCGCGGGGAGCTGTTTTTT. It encodes CASSLVRGELFF.

This clone was counted a single time. V usage is TRBV7-3 and J usage is TRBJ2-3, with TRBD2 as a possible D gene (5 bases). The CDR3 sequence is 14 residues long. Looked up from germline, CDR1 is SGHTA and CDR2 is FQGTGA. V lost 8 bases and J lost 0, with 12 bases in between. The CDR3, as DNA: TGTGCCAGCGCGAGGGCACCAAGCACAGATACGCAGTATTTT. Translating it yields CASARAPSTDTQYF. Filled out from reference TRBV7-3 and TRBJ2-3, the complete variable domain reads GAGVSQTPSNKVTEKGKYVELRCDPISGHTALYWYRQSLGQGPEFLIYFQGTGAADDSGLPNDRFFAVRPEGSVSTLKIQRTERGDSAVYLCASARAPSTDTQYFGPGTRLTVL.

The chain has TRBV7-9 and TRBJ1-3; the D gene is possibly TRBD1 (5 bases). Germline V CDR1 and CDR2: SEHNR, FQNEAQ (reference sequence). This CDR3 is 15 amino acids long. V lost 5 bases to trimming and J lost 0 bases, with 11 bases between them. CDR3 in amino acids: CASSPWTSSGNTIYF. CDR3 sequence (DNA): TGTGCCAGCAGCCCCTGGACAAGCTCTGGAAACACCATATATTTT.

V is TRBV6-6 and J is TRBJ2-7; 9 nucleotides line up with TRBD1. In germline, CDR1 is MNHNY, CDR2 SVGAGI (reference sequence). The CDR3 extends over 15 amino acids. The V and J ends lost 0 bases and 5 bases, in that order; junction bases with no gene match: 5. The DNA for the CDR3 is TGTGCCAGCAGTTACTCCGGGGACAGGGTCGACGAGCAGTACTTC. It is translated as CASSYSGDRVDEQYF.

This clone was observed a few times. The rearrangement joins TRBV10-3 to TRBJ1-2; D is ambiguous. CDR3 length: 15 residues. From germline, CDR1 is ENHRY and CDR2 SYGVKD. V lost 3 bases to trimming and J lost 8 bases, with 19 bases between them. CDR3 coding DNA: TGTGCCATCAGTGAAGGAGGGCAGGTCACGAGAGGCTACACCTTC. Translated, it gives CAISEGGQVTRGYTF.

This clone is medium-sized (0.01 to 0.1%). The chain is built from TRBV6-1 and TRBJ1-2, with TRBD1 matching 8 bases. There are 15 residues in the CDR3. Germline V lookup: CDR1 MNHNS, CDR2 SASEGT. Trimming cost V 5 bases and J 7 bases; bases outside gene matches: 12. The CDR3 region is CASSPLRTGGGGYTF. For the CDR3, the DNA is TGTGCCAGCAGTCCCCTAAGAACAGGGGGAGGTGGCTACACCTTC.

V gene TRBV18 combines with J gene TRBJ2-1, with 12 positions matching TRBD2. Germline-derived CDR1 and CDR2 are KGHSH and LQKENI. The CDR3 length is 17 residues. V lost 4 bases to trimming and J lost 6 bases; unmatched junction nucleotides: 10. CDR3 in DNA: TGTGCCAGCTCACTCCCCTTGACTAGCGGGGGACTCAATGAGCAGTTCTTC. This sequence encodes CASSLPLTSGGLNEQFF.

This clone was picked up one time. J is TRBJ1-1 and V is TRBV20-1, with D perhaps TRBD1 (6 bases). This CDR3 has 11 amino acids. V was shortened by 7 bases and J by 5 bases, with 11 bases between the two germline ends. Looked up from germline, CDR1 is DFQATT and CDR2 is SNEGSKA (reference sequence). Here the CDR3 DNA reads TGCAGTGGAGGGGGAGGGACTGAAGCTTTCTTT. It encodes CSGGGGTEAFF.

The chain carries TRBV4-3 and TRBJ1-6; the D is unclear. This CDR3 spans 18 amino acids. CDR1 and CDR2 (germline): LGHNA, YSLEER. Trimming stripped 2 bases from V and 0 bases from J, with 14 bases between. Here the CDR3 DNA reads TGCGCCAGCAGCCAATTCGGACCGTCGAGCTCCTATAATTCACCCCTCCACTTT. Translation: CASSQFGPSSSYNSPLHF.

The gene calls are TRBV25-1 and TRBJ1-4, with unresolved D. The CDR3 is made up of 15 amino acids. Looked up from germline, CDR1 is MGHDK and CDR2 is SYGVNS. V lost 6 bases, J lost 4 bases, and 15 bases lay in between. The CDR3 DNA reads TGTGCCAGCAGCCCCCCTGAGCCAGTTAATGAAAAACTGTTTTTT. It translates to CASSPPEPVNEKLFF. Together with reference TRBV25-1 and TRBJ1-4, the CDR3 gives the full variable domain: EADIYQTPRYLVIGTGKKITLECSQTMGHDKMYWYQQDPGMELHLIHYSYGVNSTEKGDLSSESTVSRIRTEHFPLTLESARPSHTSQYLCASSPPEPVNEKLFFGSGTQLSVL.

This clone was found once. The V and J genes are TRBV7-9 and TRBJ2-3, with 11 bases fitting TRBD2. Per germline, CDR1 SEHNR and CDR2 FQNEAQ (reference sequence). Unmatched junction bases numbered 7, after V lost 5 bases and J lost 3 bases. CDR3 length: 16 amino acids. The CDR3, as DNA: TGTGCCAGCAGCCCGGTGACTAGCGGGAAGACAGATACGCAGTATTTT. This encodes CASSPVTSGKTDTQYF.

The chain joins TRBV2 to TRBJ2-7; 7 bases are shared with TRBD1. The length of the CDR3 is 14 residues. V lost 6 bases, J lost 0 bases, and 5 bases stayed unmatched. CDR1 and CDR2 (germline): SNHLY, FYNNEI. The CDR3 protein is CASSRDSSSYEQYF. CDR3 coding DNA: TGTGCCAGCAGCCGGGACAGTAGCTCCTACGAGCAGTACTTC.

The DNA of the CDR3 is TGTGCCTGGAGTCCCAAGCGGGATTCCTACGAGCAGTACTTC. As protein: CAWSPKRDSYEQYF. The chain uses TRBV30 and TRBJ2-7, with 7 bases lining up with TRBD2. After removal of 2 bases from V and 1 base from J, the junction contained 5 bases not matched to a gene. This CDR3 spans 14 amino acids. Looked up from germline, CDR1 is GTSNPN and CDR2 is SVGIG (reference sequence). The variable domain in full, completed from reference TRBV30 and TRBJ2-7, reads SQTIHQWPATLVQPVGSPLSLECTVEGTSNPNLYWYRQAAGRGLQLLFYSVGIGQISSEVPQNLSASRPQDRQFILSSKKLLLSDSGFYLCAWSPKRDSYEQYFGPGTRLTVT.

V and J are TRBV7-3 and TRBJ2-5; D is unresolved. The germline V gene has CDR1 SGHTA and CDR2 FQGTGA. The ends were cut back, 2 bases at V and 7 bases at J, with 11 bases in the middle. The CDR3 is made up of 13 amino acids. CDR3 protein: CASSLGQEGTQYF. CDR3 DNA sequence: TGTGCCAGCAGCTTAGGGCAGGAAGGGACCCAGTACTTC.